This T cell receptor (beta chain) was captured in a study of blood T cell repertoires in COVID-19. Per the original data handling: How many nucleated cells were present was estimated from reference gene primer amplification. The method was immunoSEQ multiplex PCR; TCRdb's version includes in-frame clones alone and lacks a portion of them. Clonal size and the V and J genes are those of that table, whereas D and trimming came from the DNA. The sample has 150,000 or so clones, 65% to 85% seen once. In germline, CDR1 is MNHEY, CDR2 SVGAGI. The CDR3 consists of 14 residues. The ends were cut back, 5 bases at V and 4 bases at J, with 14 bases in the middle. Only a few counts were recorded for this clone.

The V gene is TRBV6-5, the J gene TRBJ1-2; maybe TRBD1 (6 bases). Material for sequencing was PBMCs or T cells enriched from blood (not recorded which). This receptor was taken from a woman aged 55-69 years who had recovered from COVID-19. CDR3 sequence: CASSRQENAYGYTF. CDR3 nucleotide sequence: TGTGCCAGCAGTAGACAGGAGAACGCCTATGGCTACACCTTC.